The sequence of this T cell receptor (beta chain) was determined in a study of blood T cell repertoires in COVID-19. Study-wide context: T cells, B-cell-depleted T cells, or PBMCs supplied cDNA or gDNA.

Profiling relied on immunoSEQ multiplex PCR, and the TCRdb table lists in-frame clones only, not all of them. This repertoire shows more than 150,000 clones, around 84% found once; its top ten account for less than 3%. This CDR3 comprises 12 residues. The junction had 3 bases not matched to a gene; V was cut back by 10 bases and J by 7 bases. Germline assignment: CDR1 SNHLY and CDR2 FYNNEI. The chain is built from TRBV2 and TRBJ2-1; TRBD1 aligns across 11 bases. What was sequenced was peripheral blood. The receptor was isolated from a middle-aged man with active or convalescent COVID-19. CDR3 amino acids: CATGTGGNEQFF. In DNA form, the CDR3 reads TGTGCCACCGGGACAGGGGGAAATGAGCAGTTCTTC.